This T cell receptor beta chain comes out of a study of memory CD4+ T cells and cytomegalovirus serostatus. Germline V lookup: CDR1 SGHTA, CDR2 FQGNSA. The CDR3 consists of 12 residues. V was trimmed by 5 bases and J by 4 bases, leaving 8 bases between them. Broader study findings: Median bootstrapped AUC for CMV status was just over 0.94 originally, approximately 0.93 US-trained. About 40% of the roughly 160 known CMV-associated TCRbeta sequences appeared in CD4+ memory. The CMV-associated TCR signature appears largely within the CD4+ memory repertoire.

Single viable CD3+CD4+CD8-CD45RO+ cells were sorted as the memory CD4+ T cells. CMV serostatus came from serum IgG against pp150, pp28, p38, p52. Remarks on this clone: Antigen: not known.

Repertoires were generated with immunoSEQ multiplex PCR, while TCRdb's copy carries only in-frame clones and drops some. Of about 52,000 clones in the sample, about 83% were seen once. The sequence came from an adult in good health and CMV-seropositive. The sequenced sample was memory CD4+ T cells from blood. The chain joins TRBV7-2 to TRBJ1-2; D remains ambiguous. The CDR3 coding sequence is TGTGCCAGCAGCGTCGGGATCTATGGCTACACCTTC. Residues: CASSVGIYGYTF.